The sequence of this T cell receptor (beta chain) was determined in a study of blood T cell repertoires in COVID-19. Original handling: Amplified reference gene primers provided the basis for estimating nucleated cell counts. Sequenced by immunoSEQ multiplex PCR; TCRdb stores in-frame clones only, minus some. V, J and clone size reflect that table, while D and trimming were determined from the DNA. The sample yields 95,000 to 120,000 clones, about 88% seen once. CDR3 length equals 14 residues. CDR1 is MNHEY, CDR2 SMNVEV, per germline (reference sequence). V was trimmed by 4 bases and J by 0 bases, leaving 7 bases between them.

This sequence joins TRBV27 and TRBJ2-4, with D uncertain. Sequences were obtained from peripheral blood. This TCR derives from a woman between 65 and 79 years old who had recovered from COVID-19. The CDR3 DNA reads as TGTGCCAGCAGTTCCAGGCTAGCCAAAAACATTCAGTACTTC. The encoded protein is CASSSRLAKNIQYF.